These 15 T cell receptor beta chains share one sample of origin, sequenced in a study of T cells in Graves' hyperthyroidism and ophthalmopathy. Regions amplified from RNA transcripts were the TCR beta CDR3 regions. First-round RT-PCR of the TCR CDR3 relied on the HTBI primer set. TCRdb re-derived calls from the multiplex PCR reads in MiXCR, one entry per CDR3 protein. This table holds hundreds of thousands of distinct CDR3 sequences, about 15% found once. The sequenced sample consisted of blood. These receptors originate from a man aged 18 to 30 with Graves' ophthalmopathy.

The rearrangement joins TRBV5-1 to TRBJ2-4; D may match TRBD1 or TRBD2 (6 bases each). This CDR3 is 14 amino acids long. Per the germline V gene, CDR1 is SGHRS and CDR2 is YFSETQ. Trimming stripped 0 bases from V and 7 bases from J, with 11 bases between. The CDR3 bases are TGCGCCAGCAGCTTGGGGGGGGCTGGGAACATTCAGTACTTC. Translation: CASSLGGAGNIQYF.

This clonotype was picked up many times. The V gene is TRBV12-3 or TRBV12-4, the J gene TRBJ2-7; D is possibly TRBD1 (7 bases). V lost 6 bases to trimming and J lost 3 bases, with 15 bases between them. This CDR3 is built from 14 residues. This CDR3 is CASRRGTEFYEQYF. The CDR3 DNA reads TGTGCCAGCAGACGCGGGACAGAATTCTACGAGCAGTACTTC.

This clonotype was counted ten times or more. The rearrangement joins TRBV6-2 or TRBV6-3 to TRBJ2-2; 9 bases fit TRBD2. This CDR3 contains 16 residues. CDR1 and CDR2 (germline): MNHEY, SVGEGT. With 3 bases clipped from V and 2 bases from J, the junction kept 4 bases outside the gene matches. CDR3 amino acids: CASSYSGRVNTGELFF. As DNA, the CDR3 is TGTGCCAGCAGTTATAGCGGGAGAGTAAACACCGGGGAGCTGTTTTTT.

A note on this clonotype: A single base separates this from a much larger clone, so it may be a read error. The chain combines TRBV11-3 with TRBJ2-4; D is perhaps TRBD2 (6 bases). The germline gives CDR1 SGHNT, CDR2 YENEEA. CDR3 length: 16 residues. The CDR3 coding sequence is TGTGCCAGCAGCCCGGGGATTGGCGGGATCAAAAACGTTCAGTACTTC. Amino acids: CASSPGIGGIKNVQYF.

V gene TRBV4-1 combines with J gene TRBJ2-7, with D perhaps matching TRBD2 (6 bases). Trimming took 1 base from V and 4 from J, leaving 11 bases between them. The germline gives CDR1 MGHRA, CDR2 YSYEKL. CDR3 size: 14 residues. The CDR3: CASSQGNSGYEQYF. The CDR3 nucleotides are TGCGCCAGCAGCCAAGGTAATAGCGGATACGAGCAGTACTTC.

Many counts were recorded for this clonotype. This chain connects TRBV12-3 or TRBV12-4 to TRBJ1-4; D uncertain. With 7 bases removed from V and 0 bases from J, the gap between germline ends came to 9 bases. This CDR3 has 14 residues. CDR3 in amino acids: CASIRTATNEKLFF. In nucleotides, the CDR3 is TGTGCCAGCATTCGCACTGCAACTAATGAAAAACTGTTTTTT.

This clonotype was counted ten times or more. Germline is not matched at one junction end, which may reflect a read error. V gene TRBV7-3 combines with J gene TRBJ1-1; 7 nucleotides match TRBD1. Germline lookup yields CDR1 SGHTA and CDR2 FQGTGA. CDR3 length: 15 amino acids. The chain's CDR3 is CASSITGQANTEAFF. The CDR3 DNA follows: TGTGCCAGCAGCATAACTGGACAGGCTAACACTGAAGCTTTCTTT. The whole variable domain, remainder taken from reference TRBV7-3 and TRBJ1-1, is GAGVSQTPSNKVTEKGKYVELRCDPISGHTALYWYRQSLGQGPEFLIYFQGTGAADDSGLPNDRFFAVRPEGSVSTLKIQRTERGDSAVYLCASSITGQANTEAFFGQGTRLTVV.

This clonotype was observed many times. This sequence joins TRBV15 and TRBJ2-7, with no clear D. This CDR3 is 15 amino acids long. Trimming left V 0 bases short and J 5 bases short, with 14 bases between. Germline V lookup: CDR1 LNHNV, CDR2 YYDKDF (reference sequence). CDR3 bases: TGTGCCACCAGCAGAGATCTTGACAAGAGCAACGAGCAGTACTTC. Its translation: CATSRDLDKSNEQYF.

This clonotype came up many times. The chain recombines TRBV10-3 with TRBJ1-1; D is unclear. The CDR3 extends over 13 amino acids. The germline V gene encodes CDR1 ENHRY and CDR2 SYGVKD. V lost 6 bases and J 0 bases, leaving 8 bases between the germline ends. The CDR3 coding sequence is TGTGCCATCAGGTACAGTCTGAACACTGAAGCTTTCTTT. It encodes CAIRYSLNTEAFF.

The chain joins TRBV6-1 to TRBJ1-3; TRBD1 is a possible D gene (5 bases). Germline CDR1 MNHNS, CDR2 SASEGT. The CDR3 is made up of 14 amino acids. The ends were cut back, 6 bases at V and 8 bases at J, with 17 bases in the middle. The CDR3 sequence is CASSRVGTLDTIYF. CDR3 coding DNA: TGTGCCAGCAGCAGGGTGGGCACCTTGGACACCATATATTTT.

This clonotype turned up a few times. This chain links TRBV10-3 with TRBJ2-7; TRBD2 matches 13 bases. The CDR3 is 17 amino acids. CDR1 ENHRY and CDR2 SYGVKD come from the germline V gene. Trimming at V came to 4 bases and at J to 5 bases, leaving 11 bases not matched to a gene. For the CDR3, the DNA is TGTGCCATCAGTGGGTACGGGACTAGCGGGATGAGAAACGAGCAGTACTTC. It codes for CAISGYGTSGMRNEQYF.

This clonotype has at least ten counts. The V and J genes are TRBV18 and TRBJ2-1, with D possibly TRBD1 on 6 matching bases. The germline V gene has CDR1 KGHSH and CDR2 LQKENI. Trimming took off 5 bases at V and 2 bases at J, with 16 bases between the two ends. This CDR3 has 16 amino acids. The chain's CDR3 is CASSSTGKWAYNEQFF. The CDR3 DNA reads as TGTGCCAGCTCATCCACAGGGAAATGGGCCTACAATGAGCAGTTCTTC.

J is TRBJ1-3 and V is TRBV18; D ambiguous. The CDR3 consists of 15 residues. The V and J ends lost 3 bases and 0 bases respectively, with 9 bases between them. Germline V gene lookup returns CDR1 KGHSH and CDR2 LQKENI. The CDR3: CASSPEGNSGNTIYF. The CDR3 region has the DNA TGTGCCAGCTCACCGGAAGGGAACTCTGGAAACACCATATATTTT.

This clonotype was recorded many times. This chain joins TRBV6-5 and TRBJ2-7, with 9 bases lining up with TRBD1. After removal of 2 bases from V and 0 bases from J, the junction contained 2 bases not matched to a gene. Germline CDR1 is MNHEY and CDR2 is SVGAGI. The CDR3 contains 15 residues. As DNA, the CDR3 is TGTGCCAGCAGTTACCTGGGACAGGGCTCCTACGAGCAGTACTTC. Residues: CASSYLGQGSYEQYF.

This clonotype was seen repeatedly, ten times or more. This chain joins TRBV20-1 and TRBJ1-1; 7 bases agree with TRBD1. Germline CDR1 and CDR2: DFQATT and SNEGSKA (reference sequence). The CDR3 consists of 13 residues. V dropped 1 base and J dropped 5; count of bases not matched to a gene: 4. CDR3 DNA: TGCAGTGCTAGAGGGTCAGGGGGGACTGAAGCTTTCTTT. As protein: CSARGSGGTEAFF.